These T cell receptor beta chains were read from a single sample in a study of blood T cells in healthy people across ages. TCRdb used MiXCR to reprocess the 5' RACE reads, holding one entry per CDR3 protein. In the table there are 850,000 to 1,000,000 distinct CDR3 sequences, roughly 52% of which are singletons. The sample was blood. The receptors were sampled from a man aged 25-45 years in good health. Each CDR3 is given with its conserved first and last residue. A D gene is named only where the DNA matches it firmly. Rows may omit the clone size; those that give it use once, few, many or a size class.

D gene	V gene	CDR3 length	clone size	J gene	CDR3 protein	CDR3 DNA
TRBD2	TRBV7-9	15	medium-sized	TRBJ2-1	CASSLLGRGDGEQFF	TGTGCCAGCAGCTTACTCGGGCGGGGGGATGGTGAGCAGTTCTTC
-	TRBV4-1	14	once	TRBJ1-1	CASSQVDRGSEAFF	TGCGCCAGCAGCCAAGTGGATCGGGGGTCTGAAGCTTTCTTT
-	TRBV5-6	15	few	TRBJ2-7	CASSLSGGTSYEQYF	TGTGCCAGCAGCTTGTCCGGGGGTACCTCCTACGAGCAGTACTTC
-	TRBV7-9	14	few	TRBJ2-3	CASSFSNSPDTQYF	TGTGCCAGCAGCTTCAGTAACTCCCCAGATACGCAGTATTTT
TRBD2	TRBV5-1	14	-	TRBJ2-1	CASSWLAGGNEQFF	TGCGCCAGCAGCTGGCTAGCGGGGGGTAATGAGCAGTTCTTC
TRBD1	TRBV19	17	-	TRBJ2-1	CASSKSSGQPAVFEQFF	TGTGCCAGTAGTAAGAGCTCGGGACAGCCAGCCGTGTTTGAGCAGTTCTTC
TRBD2	TRBV14	18	-	TRBJ2-1	CASSQDRWGGGFHNEQFF	TGTGCCAGCAGCCAAGATCGATGGGGCGGGGGTTTCCACAATGAGCAGTTCTTC
-	TRBV27	14	-	TRBJ2-7	CASSLQGPYYEQYF	TGTGCCAGCAGTTTACAGGGGCCTTACTACGAGCAGTACTTC
-	TRBV10-3	13	-	TRBJ1-5	CAISEGADQPQHF	TGTGCCATCAGTGAGGGGGCGGATCAGCCCCAGCATTTT
-	TRBV5-1	13	-	TRBJ2-7	CASSLFAGLEQYF	TGCGCCAGCAGCTTGTTTGCGGGGCTCGAGCAGTACTTC
-	TRBV20-1	13	-	TRBJ2-3	CSAAPLDVDTQYF	TGCAGTGCTGCCCCACTAGATGTAGATACGCAGTATTTT
TRBD1	TRBV11-3	16	many	TRBJ2-7	CASSLEGRQGKKEQYF	TGTGCCAGCAGCTTAGAAGGGAGACAGGGCAAGAAGGAGCAGTACTTC
-	TRBV10-2	15	-	TRBJ2-7	CASRAGTHESYEQYF	TGCGCCAGCAGGGCCGGGACCCATGAATCCTACGAGCAGTACTTC